The 19 T cell receptor beta chains below come from one sample, sequenced in a study of T-cell memory formation after mild COVID-19 (dated by TCRdb to the early 2020s). Library preparation used 5' RACE. The sample was run on an Illumina NovaSeq 6000. TCRdb itself trimmed the public reads at Q25 with fastp, ran MiXCR and retained productive beta chains. Every CDR3 protein is listed once, alongside the most common genes and DNA of its rows. This sample lists about 360,000 distinct CDR3 sequences; 14% were detected once. The ten most abundant clones make up roughly 22% of the sample. Source material: PBMCs or a T cell subset sorted from them (not recorded which). Every receptor here comes from a young man who had mild COVID-19 (a few samples of this study predate the infection). The sample titles of this study are shuffled in the database, so cell type and time point are left out; the donor was told from shared clones.

This clonotype was counted ten times or more. This chain uses TRBV7-2 with TRBJ2-7, with a tentative D call TRBD2 (6 bases). V was clipped by 2 bases and J by 2 bases, with 10 bases between them. This CDR3 is built from 14 residues. Germline V lookup: CDR1 SGHTA, CDR2 FQGNSA. CDR3 nucleotides: TGTGCCAGCAGCTTATACGGGGGTACCTACGAGCAGTACTTC. It translates to CASSLYGGTYEQYF.

This clonotype came up many times. V usage is TRBV12-3 or TRBV12-4 and J usage is TRBJ2-3; D may be TRBD2 (5 bases). Trimming removed 7 bases from V and 6 bases from J, with 8 bases in between. There are 11 residues in the CDR3. The CDR3 bases are TGTGCCAGCACTACGGGGGATACGCAGTATTTT. Amino acid sequence: CASTTGDTQYF.

The rearrangement uses TRBV10-2 and TRBJ2-7; D might be TRBD1 (7 bases). The V gene lost 10 bases and the J gene lost 6 bases, with 16 bases spanning the gap. CDR1 WSHSY and CDR2 SAAADI come from the germline V gene. The CDR3 spans 12 residues. DNA for the CDR3: TGCGCCATCCAGCGACAGGGACTCGAGCAGTACTTC. Protein sequence: CAIQRQGLEQYF.

The chain has TRBV12-3 or TRBV12-4 and TRBJ1-2, with D hard to call. The ends were cut back, 5 bases at V and 7 bases at J, with 11 bases in the middle. There are 12 residues in the CDR3. CDR3 amino acids: CASSRSFGGYTF. CDR3 nucleotides: TGTGCCAGCAGTCGGTCCTTTGGTGGCTACACCTTC.

This clonotype appeared a few times. The J gene is TRBJ2-1, the V gene TRBV4-2, with D possibly TRBD2 on 5 matching bases. The germline V and J ends were trimmed by 0 bases and 3 bases, with 6 bases remaining between them. This CDR3 is 14 amino acids long. Germline CDR1 and CDR2: LGHNA and YNFKEQ. CDR3 loop: CASSQELGYNEQFF. The CDR3 coding sequence is TGTGCCAGCAGCCAAGAACTAGGCTACAATGAGCAGTTCTTC.

Only a few counts were recorded for this clonotype. The V and J genes are TRBV6-5 and TRBJ2-1, with unresolved D. This CDR3 has 11 amino acids. Trimming removed 8 bases from V and 10 bases from J, with 12 bases in between. Germline lookup yields CDR1 MNHEY and CDR2 SVGAGI. The CDR3 spells CASGSFWEQFF. The CDR3 bases are TGTGCCAGCGGTAGTTTTTGGGAGCAGTTCTTC.

This clonotype has just a few counts. Its ends do not fully match the called genes, so a read error is possible. CDR3 sequence (DNA): TGTGCCAGCAGCCTGAGGGGACAGGGGAACTTTGGCTACACCTTC. It codes for CASSLRGQGNFGYTF. The V and J genes are TRBV9 and TRBJ1-2, with 10 bases matching TRBD1. This CDR3 has 15 residues. Germline V CDR1 and CDR2: SGDLS, YYNGEE.

A few counts support this clonotype. V usage is TRBV4-1 and J usage is TRBJ1-5, with TRBD1 matching 9 bases. The CDR3 totals 16 residues. CDR1 MGHRA and CDR2 YSYEKL come from the germline V gene. Unmatched junction bases numbered 2, after V lost 1 base and J lost 1 base. In DNA form, the CDR3 reads TGCGCCAGCAGCCAAGTAGGGACAGGGAGCAATCAGCCCCAGCATTTT. It is translated as CASSQVGTGSNQPQHF.

There are a few counts of this clonotype. CDR3 amino acids: CASSLEGWDTEAFF. The CDR3 DNA follows: TGTGCCAGCTCACTGGAGGGTTGGGACACTGAAGCTTTCTTT. The V and J genes are TRBV18 and TRBJ1-1; no clear D. CDR1 and CDR2 from the germline V gene are KGHSH and LQKENI. V was pared by 4 bases and J by 3 bases, with 12 bases between. The CDR3 is 14 residues long.

This sequence joins TRBV5-1 and TRBJ2-5, with 8 bases lining up with TRBD1. CDR3 length: 16 amino acids. J gave up 2 bases and V 4 bases, and 10 bases lay outside the gene matches. The germline gives CDR1 SGHRS, CDR2 YFSETQ. This chain's CDR3 is CASSNLLTGGQETQYF. In DNA form, the CDR3 reads TGCGCCAGCAGCAACTTACTTACAGGGGGGCAAGAGACCCAGTACTTC.

The table lists this clonotype with a few counts. The chain combines TRBV7-9 with TRBJ2-7; 9 nucleotides agree with TRBD1. This CDR3 comprises 15 residues. With 2 bases clipped from V and 4 bases from J, the junction kept 6 bases outside the gene matches. The germline V gene encodes CDR1 SEHNR and CDR2 FQNEAQ (reference sequence). The DNA for the CDR3 is TGTGCCAGCAGCTTATTGACAGGGGGTTCTTACGAGCAGTACGTC. Translation: CASSLLTGGSYEQYV.

This clonotype was counted between two and nine times. This sequence joins TRBV10-1 and TRBJ2-2, with 8 bases identical to TRBD1. The V gene's germline CDR1 is WNHNN and CDR2 SYGVQD (reference sequence). The CDR3 has 15 residues. The V and J ends lost 2 bases and 6 bases, in that order; junction bases with no gene match: 5. The CDR3 nucleotides are TGCGCCAGCAGTGAGACGCGGGGACAGGCCGGGGAGCTGTTTTTT. It codes for CASSETRGQAGELFF.

This clonotype was picked up a small number of times. The chain recombines TRBV7-4 with TRBJ2-3; TRBD2 agrees at 14 bases. Germline V gene lookup returns CDR1 SGHVT and CDR2 SQSDAQ. V was pared by 1 base and J by 4 bases, with 10 bases of the junction left unmatched. This CDR3 contains 19 residues. CDR3 sequence reads: CASSLEGLAGVRSADTQYF. CDR3 coding DNA: TGTGCCAGCAGCTTAGAGGGACTAGCGGGGGTTCGAAGTGCAGATACGCAGTATTTT.

This clonotype was counted ten times or more. The J gene is TRBJ2-2, the V gene TRBV9; D is possibly TRBD2 (6 bases). Between the trimmed V and J ends, which lost 2 bases and 7 bases, there was a span of 15 bases. This CDR3 has 15 residues. CDR1 and CDR2 from the germline V gene are SGDLS and YYNGEE. CDR3 region: CASSVGVLGSGELFF. The CDR3 DNA is TGTGCCAGCAGCGTCGGGGTCCTCGGGAGCGGGGAGCTGTTTTTT.

V gene TRBV20-1 combines with J gene TRBJ2-5; D is perhaps TRBD2 (5 bases). The length of the CDR3 is 14 residues. The ends were cut back, 8 bases at V and 2 bases at J, with 18 bases in the middle. CDR1 and CDR2 from the germline V gene are DFQATT and SNEGSKA (reference sequence). The CDR3 DNA reads as TGCAGTATAAAACGCTCGGGAACACAAGAGACCCAGTACTTC. This gives the protein CSIKRSGTQETQYF.

This clonotype was seen at least ten times. The chain uses TRBV19 and TRBJ2-2; TRBD1 aligns across 9 bases. Trimming at V came to 5 bases and at J to 5 bases, leaving 6 bases not matched to a gene. The CDR3 length is 15 residues. The germline V gene encodes CDR1 LNHDA and CDR2 SQIVND (reference sequence). CDR3 DNA sequence: TGTGCCAGTAGTTTCGGGACAGGGATAACCGGGGAGCTGTTTTTT. Protein: CASSFGTGITGELFF.

The chain combines TRBV7-3 with TRBJ2-5, with D tentatively TRBD2 (6 bases). Germline loops: CDR1 SGHTA, CDR2 FQGTGA. The CDR3 has 15 amino acids. Deletions cut 1 base from V and 4 bases from J, with 13 bases between. The CDR3 loop is CASSLSRGSIETQYF. CDR3 nucleotide sequence: TGTGCCAGCAGCTTAAGCCGGGGGTCAATAGAGACCCAGTACTTC.

This clonotype was counted many times. The chain combines TRBV7-2 with TRBJ1-4; perhaps TRBD1 as D (6 bases). Germline V CDR1 and CDR2: SGHTA, FQGNSA. CDR3 length equals 16 residues. Trimming took off 5 bases at V and 0 bases at J, with 13 bases between the two ends. The CDR3 protein is CASSRGPVATNEKLFF. The CDR3 DNA follows: TGTGCCAGCAGCCGGGGGCCGGTGGCAACTAATGAAAAACTGTTTTTT.

The V gene is TRBV7-2, the J gene TRBJ2-2, with D perhaps TRBD1 (6 bases). The CDR3 covers 13 residues. Germline V gives CDR1 SGHTA, CDR2 FQGNSA. The ends were cut back, 5 bases at V and 7 bases at J, with 11 bases in the middle. CDR3 region: CASSTIRGGELFF. Here the CDR3 DNA reads TGTGCCAGCAGCACTATCAGGGGCGGGGAGCTGTTTTTT.